Below, one T cell receptor (beta chain) is given with its context. Its antigen is currently not known. Nothing much larger sits one base from this clone, and base qualities are not available. TCR CDR3 regions were amplified from genomic DNA by multiplex PCR using the deep immunoSEQ assay. Extracted genomic DNA from each cell subset was spread evenly across all wells of several immunoSEQ 96-well plates, with each plate serving as a replicate. Each replicate PCR for sorted subsets received about 210 ng genomic DNA, equal to tens of thousands of T cell genomes. Purified libraries were measured with a Qubit 3.0 fluorometer, size-checked on a Bioanalyzer 2100, and measured again with the KAPA Library Quantification kit. Every immunoSEQ 96-well plate was sequenced on a dedicated single-read 150-cycle Illumina NextSeq 550 flow cell. In the original analysis: Because the immunoSEQ output held only junctional sequences and lacked quality scores, the filtering could not match the filtering applied to full-length reads. Sequences were annotated with PyIR, a Python wrapper for IgBLAST v1.9, using IMGT germline references to assign V/J genes and CDR3. Reads were filtered out if the reads had weak V/J assignments (E-value above 1e-6), no CDR3, stop codons, out-of-frame junctions, or ambiguous translated residues. V3J clonotypes were defined by identical inferred V gene, J gene, and CDR3 amino acid sequence. The percentage overlap between two repertoires was calculated by dividing the number of shared unique clonotypes by the size of the smaller repertoire. Three approaches were used to assess repertoire richness: RTK rarefaction, the Chao1 estimator, and Recon v2.1 estimates of unobserved clonotypes. Generation probabilities were computed with OLGA for all TCRbeta clonotypes obtained by the gDNA method from a handful of donors. TCRdb's version of the immuneACCESS table is confined to in-frame rearrangements and falls short of the full clone set. An unresolved V gene accounts for under half of the shortfall where checked; the remainder is of unknown origin. D and trimming were read from the DNA, whereas the V and J calls and clone size are those reported in that table. Here the sample has more than 2 million clones; roughly 93% occur a single time. Under 2% of the sample rests with the top ten.

The sample comes from a study of shared clonotypes between healthy human individuals (TCRdb year 2020). Some background on the complete study: A few men and a couple of women, aged 18 to 49 years, made up the cohort. For each donor, three plates each were used for CD4 naive and CD4 memory, two plates were used for CD8 naive, and one plate was used for CD8 memory. The study deeply sequenced blood TCR repertoires of five healthy adults to estimate repertoire size and the extent of clonotype sharing between individuals. Different laboratories and diverse techniques were used to prepare libraries and sequence TCR repertoires, to increase sequencing depth and limit assay-specific biases. Between about 0.8 and 9 billion PBMCs per donor were obtained by leukapheresis.

CDR1 and CDR2 are drawn from the germline V gene: MDHEN, SYDVKM. The germline ends are 14 bases apart after V is trimmed by 6 bases and J by 8 bases. Reading from cysteine to phenylalanine, the CDR3 counts 14 amino acids. Left in the record is the CDR3 DNA by itself, 42 bases read in frame from the first base. CD8 naive samples consisted of CD45RO-negative cells that were positively selected for CCR7, yielding a CD45RA+CCR7+ population without TemRA cells. Donors were healthy HIV-negative adults with no recently reported acute infections or vaccinations. Only Caucasian adults living in Nashville, Tennessee, USA were represented among the donors. After blood collection by leukapheresis, PBMCs were isolated using Ficoll-Histopaque density gradient centrifugation and then cryopreserved in the vapor phase of liquid nitrogen. Purity and quantity of every magnetically sorted T cell population were checked by analytical flow cytometry. From each sorted fraction, genomic DNA was isolated and quantified by UV absorbance on a Nanodrop 2000c.

Results the study describes overall, beyond this receptor: Rarefaction of sorted-subset datasets indicated incomplete sequencing despite the large sequencing depth. Pairwise subsampling indicated that sequencing depth was expected to affect the degree of clonotype sharing among donors. About 4.5% of naive CD4, around 3.6% of naive CD8, around 2.3% of memory CD4, and more than 0.35% of memory CD8 clonotypes were shared across several donors. Naive subsets generally had larger estimated clonotype richness than memory subsets did. Sampling was limited to blood, and TCR repertoires in tissue likely differ from TCR repertoires in blood. Because the study included a small number of donors, the genetic and exposure-history diversity represented was limited. Compared with non-shared clonotypes, clonotypes shared by all four sorted-subset donors had higher generation probabilities.

This chain is built from TRBV28 and TRBJ1-6; a confident D gene designation cannot be given. The sample taken for sequencing was naive CD8+ T cells from PBMCs. In light of the paper, this sample's cell subset or site label describes: CD45RA+CCR7+. The sequence came from a man younger than 35 in good health. Some clones in this sample may be carry-over from other donors' samples. The DNA reads TGTGCCAGCAGCCTGGCCCAGAGTTATTCACCCCTCCACTTT. Translated, this gives CASSLAQSYSPLHF.